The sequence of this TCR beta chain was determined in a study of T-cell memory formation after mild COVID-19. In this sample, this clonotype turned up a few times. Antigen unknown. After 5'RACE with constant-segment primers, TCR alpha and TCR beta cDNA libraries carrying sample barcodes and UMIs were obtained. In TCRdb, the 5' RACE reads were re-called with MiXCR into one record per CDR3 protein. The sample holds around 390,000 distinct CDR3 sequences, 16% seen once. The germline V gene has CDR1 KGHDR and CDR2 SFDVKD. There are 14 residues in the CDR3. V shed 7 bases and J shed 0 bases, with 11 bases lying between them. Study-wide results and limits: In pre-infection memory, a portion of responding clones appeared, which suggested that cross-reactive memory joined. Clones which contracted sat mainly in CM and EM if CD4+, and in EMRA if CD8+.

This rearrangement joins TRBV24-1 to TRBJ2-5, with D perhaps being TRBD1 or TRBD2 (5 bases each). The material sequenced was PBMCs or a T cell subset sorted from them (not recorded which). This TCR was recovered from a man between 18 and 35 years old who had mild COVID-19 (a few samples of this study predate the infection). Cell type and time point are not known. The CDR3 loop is CATRFPGHQETQYF. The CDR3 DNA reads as TGTGCCACCAGATTCCCGGGACACCAAGAGACCCAGTACTTC.